Each of the 21 T cell receptor beta chains below was sequenced from the same sample in a study of T cell responses to AZD1222 COVID-19 vaccine. Sequencing used immunoSEQ multiplex PCR; TCRdb keeps in-frame clones, though not all of them. The sample lists some 120,000 clones, 85% to 95% occurring once. The sequencing used peripheral blood, collected on day 0 of AZD1222 vaccination. The receptors stem from an adult in good health.

The rearrangement uses TRBV2 and TRBJ2-7, with a possible D match to TRBD2 (5 bases). The V end was cut by 6 bases, the J end by 2 bases, with 11 bases between. Germline CDR1 reads SNHLY; CDR2 reads FYNNEI. The CDR3 totals 13 residues. CDR3 nucleotide sequence: TGTGCCAGCAGCGACGCCGGGACCTACGAGCAGTACTTC. Its translation is CASSDAGTYEQYF. The whole variable domain, filled in from reference TRBV2 and TRBJ2-7, reads EPEVTQTPSHQVTQMGQEVILRCVPISNHLYFYWYRQILGQKVEFLVSFYNNEISEKSEIFDDQFSVERPDGSNFTLKIRSTKLEDSAMYFCASSDAGTYEQYFGPGTRLTVT.

This chain links TRBV7-9 with TRBJ1-1; 9 nucleotides match TRBD1. The CDR3 has 14 residues. The germline gives CDR1 SEHNR, CDR2 FQNEAQ (reference sequence). The V and J ends lost 7 bases and 0 bases, in that order; junction bases with no gene match: 3. CDR3 nucleotide sequence: TGTGCCAGCAAGAGACAGGGGGTGAACACTGAAGCTTTCTTT. Amino acid sequence: CASKRQGVNTEAFF.

This chain joins TRBV6-5 and TRBJ2-1; weak D call: TRBD2 (6 bases). Trimming removed 6 bases at V and 6 bases at J, with 12 bases between. From germline, CDR1 is MNHEY and CDR2 SVGAGI. The CDR3 spans 13 residues. As DNA, the CDR3 is TGTGCCAGCAGGGAGACGGGAGTCAATGAGCAGTTCTTC. Protein sequence: CASRETGVNEQFF.

This rearrangement joins TRBV7-9 to TRBJ2-7; a possible D gene is TRBD2 (7 bases). Per germline, CDR1 SEHNR and CDR2 FQNEAQ (reference sequence). CDR3 length equals 13 residues. Trimming removed 5 bases from V and 4 bases from J, with 12 bases in between. This CDR3 is CASSQGTTYEQYF. Here the CDR3 DNA reads TGTGCCAGCAGCCAGGGGACTACTTACGAGCAGTACTTC.

The chain joins TRBV27 to TRBJ2-7; D is perhaps TRBD2 (6 bases). CDR1 is MNHEY and CDR2 is SMNVEV in the germline V gene (reference sequence). Trimming removed 2 bases at V and 4 bases at J, with 15 bases between. The CDR3 is made up of 15 amino acids. In nucleotides, the CDR3 is TGTGCCAGCAGTTTAGGCGGCGGGATGGGTTACGAGCAGTACTTC. This gives the protein CASSLGGGMGYEQYF.

This clone occurred once. This rearrangement joins TRBV28 to TRBJ1-3; D not resolved. The CDR3 is 14 amino acids. V was pared by 5 bases and J by 4 bases, with 12 bases between. In germline, CDR1 is MDHEN, CDR2 SYDVKM. The CDR3, as DNA: TGTGCCAGCAGTCCTCGCCAAACGGGAAACACCATATATTTT. This translates into CASSPRQTGNTIYF.

This chain joins TRBV13 and TRBJ2-1; the match to TRBD2 covers 7 bases. The CDR3 runs to 16 residues. The V and J ends lost 3 bases and 0 bases, in that order; junction bases with no gene match: 5. The germline CDR1 and CDR2 sequences are PRHDT and FYEKMQ (reference sequence). CDR3 DNA sequence: TGTGCCAGCAGCTTCGGGGGAGGGCGCTCCTACAATGAGCAGTTCTTC. Translation: CASSFGGGRSYNEQFF. Filled out from reference TRBV13 and TRBJ2-1, the complete variable domain reads AAGVIQSPRHLIKEKRETATLKCYPIPRHDTVYWYQQGPGQDPQFLISFYEKMQSDKGSIPDRFSAQQFSDYHSELNMSSLELGDSALYFCASSFGGGRSYNEQFFGPGTRLTVL.

The rearrangement links TRBV7-2 to TRBJ2-5; D unresolved. This CDR3 region has 14 residues. Germline CDR1 reads SGHTA; CDR2 reads FQGNSA. V lost 1 base and J lost 0, with 6 bases in between. This chain's CDR3 is CASSLGSNQETQYF. The CDR3 DNA reads TGTGCCAGCAGCTTAGGGAGCAACCAAGAGACCCAGTACTTC.

This clone was counted once. The genes are TRBV7-9 and TRBJ1-4; perhaps TRBD1 as D (5 bases). The ends were cut back, 5 bases at V and 8 bases at J, with 18 bases in the middle. CDR1 is SEHNR, CDR2 FQNEAQ, per germline (reference sequence). The CDR3 is 15 residues long. The CDR3, as DNA: TGTGCCAGCAGCCTAGGGACGCTGTCAGAAGAAAAACTGTTTTTT. As protein: CASSLGTLSEEKLFF. The whole variable domain, remainder taken from reference TRBV7-9 and TRBJ1-4, is DTGVSQNPRHKITKRGQNVTFRCDPISEHNRLYWYRQTLGQGPEFLTYFQNEAQLEKSRLLSDRFSAERPKGSFSTLEIQRTEQGDSAMYLCASSLGTLSEEKLFFGSGTQLSVL.

The gene calls are TRBV11-2 and TRBJ1-3; D is ambiguous. V was pared by 7 bases and J by 4 bases, with 8 bases between. The germline CDR1 and CDR2 sequences are SGHAT and FQNNGV. This CDR3 region has 12 residues. The CDR3 spells CASTLPGNTIYF. The DNA for the CDR3 is TGTGCCAGCACCCTCCCGGGAAACACCATATATTTT.

This rearrangement joins TRBV27 to TRBJ1-5, with D possibly TRBD1 on 6 matching bases. The V and J ends lost 8 bases and 2 bases respectively, with 10 bases between them. Germline V gives CDR1 MNHEY, CDR2 SMNVEV (reference sequence). This CDR3 has 13 residues. CDR3 nucleotide sequence: TGTGCCAGCGGCAACAGGGGCAATCAGCCCCAGCATTTT. Protein product: CASGNRGNQPQHF.

The chain uses TRBV5-4 and TRBJ1-3, with 7 bases fitting TRBD1. Per germline, CDR1 SGHNT and CDR2 YYREEE (reference sequence). The CDR3 length is 14 residues. The V and J ends lost 6 bases and 0 bases, in that order; junction bases with no gene match: 3. The CDR3 reads CASKGANSGNTIYF. In nucleotides, the CDR3 is TGTGCCAGCAAGGGGGCAAACTCTGGAAACACCATATATTTT. Using reference TRBV5-4 and TRBJ1-3 for the parts outside the CDR3, the full variable domain is ETGVTQSPTHLIKTRGQQVTLRCSSQSGHNTVSWYQQALGQGPQFIFQYYREEENGRGNFPPRFSGLQFPNYSSELNVNALELDDSALYLCASKGANSGNTIYFGEGSWLTVV.

This sequence joins TRBV30 and TRBJ2-1; D is unclear. Germline V gene lookup returns CDR1 GTSNPN and CDR2 SVGIG (reference sequence). V was trimmed by 5 bases and J by 0 bases, leaving 8 bases between them. This CDR3 spans 13 amino acids. In DNA, the CDR3 is TGTGCCTGGTCGTTTGGCTCCTACAATGAGCAGTTCTTC. It encodes CAWSFGSYNEQFF.

As regards this clone: Other DNA sequences in this sample translate to the same CDR3. The V call is TRBV10-3, the J call TRBJ2-1, with D unclear. Germline V lookup: CDR1 ENHRY, CDR2 SYGVKD. The CDR3 is 14 residues long. Trimming took off 0 bases at V and 4 bases at J, with 7 bases between the two ends. In nucleotides, the CDR3 is TGTGCCATCAGTGAGTCTTCCGGATACAATGAGCAGTTCTTC. Encoded protein: CAISESSGYNEQFF.

The CDR3 reads CASSSGQGWDEQYF. As DNA, the CDR3 is TGTGCCAGCAGCTCCGGACAGGGGTGGGACGAGCAGTACTTC. The chain is built from TRBV11-1 and TRBJ2-7; 9 bases fit TRBD1. J lost 5 bases, V lost 4 bases, and 6 bases had no gene match. The CDR3 loop spans 14 amino acids. In germline, CDR1 is SGHAT, CDR2 FQDESV (reference sequence).

The chain is built from TRBV25-1 and TRBJ1-2; D might be TRBD1 (6 bases). Looked up from germline, CDR1 is MGHDK and CDR2 is SYGVNS. The V end was cut by 5 bases, the J end by 8 bases, with 21 bases between. The CDR3 is 15 residues long. CDR3 region: CASSPPAGHPRGYTF. In DNA form, the CDR3 reads TGTGCCAGCAGTCCCCCCGCGGGACACCCTAGAGGCTACACCTTC.

V gene TRBV28 combines with J gene TRBJ2-2; maybe TRBD1 (5 bases). Trimming pared 11 bases from V and 0 bases from J, leaving 13 bases between. The germline V gene encodes CDR1 MDHEN and CDR2 SYDVKM. This CDR3 is built from 14 residues. The CDR3 is CAAGPGSNTGELFF. In nucleotides, the CDR3 is TGTGCCGCCGGTCCAGGGTCGAACACCGGGGAGCTGTTTTTT.

J is TRBJ2-2 and V is TRBV21-1; TRBD2 reflects the table's D call only, with no check against the DNA. TRBV21-1 is classified as a pseudogene. The CDR3 sequence is 16 residues long. The CDR3 region is CASSTLEGTNTGELFF. In DNA form, the CDR3 reads TGTGCCAGCAGCACCCTTGAGGGAACGAACACCGGGGAGCTGTTTTTT.

The chain joins TRBV28 to TRBJ2-3; D uncertain. This CDR3 region has 10 residues. Germline assignment: CDR1 MDHEN and CDR2 SYDVKM. V was clipped by 5 bases and J by 5 bases, with 2 bases between them. The CDR3 nucleotides read TGTGCCAGCAGTGGAGATACGCAGTATTTT. Translated: CASSGDTQYF.

J is TRBJ1-2 and V is TRBV9; 10 nucleotides align to TRBD1. In germline, CDR1 is SGDLS, CDR2 YYNGEE. V was pared by 3 bases and J by 1 base, with 3 bases of the junction left unmatched. This CDR3 has 15 amino acids. CDR3 loop: CASSDRTGGNYGYTF. The CDR3 DNA reads as TGTGCCAGCAGCGACCGGACAGGGGGTAACTATGGCTACACCTTC.

This clone was detected once. This chain links TRBV5-5 with TRBJ1-1; D uncertain. This CDR3 region has 15 residues. Trimming took off 2 bases at V and 0 bases at J, with 11 bases between the two ends. Germline loops: CDR1 SGHKS, CDR2 YYEKEE (reference sequence). The CDR3, as DNA: TGTGCCAGCAGCTTTAGTAACGATATGAACACTGAAGCTTTCTTT. It is translated as CASSFSNDMNTEAFF.